The TCR beta chain under discussion was sequenced for a study of T cells in localized non-small cell lung cancer. Assay used: immunoSEQ multiplex PCR; TCRdb lists only in-frame clones, some missing. The table shows about 5,000 clones, with approximately 29% occurring only once. The receptor's source is a man between 40 and 70 years old with stage III squamous cell lung carcinoma. This specimen consisted of lung tumor tissue, obtained before any cancer treatment.

The CDR3 DNA is TGTGCCAGCAGCCGGACAGGGAGGCAGCCCCAGCATTTT. Its protein is CASSRTGRQPQHF. The chain recombines TRBV6-8 with TRBJ1-5; 8 nucleotides line up with TRBD1. The CDR3 runs to 13 residues. Losses at the gene ends were 6 bases for V and 7 bases for J; bases not matched to a gene: 5. Germline CDR1 and CDR2: MNHGY and SAAAGT.